Below, one TCR beta chain is given with its context. The same CDR3 can be traced to other DNA sequences in this sample. The CDR3 extends over 20 amino acids. Germline values: CDR1 SGHVS, CDR2 FQNEAQ. Trimming cost V 5 bases and J 4 bases; bases outside gene matches: 18. The sample comes from a study of blood T cell repertoires in COVID-19. Overall study: Samples taken during acute and convalescent COVID-19 were collected in the United States, Italy and Spain. Sample material is recorded as cDNA or gDNA derived from T cells, B-cell-depleted T cells, or PBMCs.

Authors' analysis steps: Scientists estimated how many nucleated cells there were by amplifying reference gene primers. Method: immunoSEQ multiplex PCR; TCRdb's copy keeps in-frame clones and lacks some. That table furnishes V, J and clone size, whereas the DNA furnished D and trimming. The sample has about 82,000 clones, around four fifths seen once. This receptor was obtained from a man older than 75 with active or convalescent COVID-19. Material for sequencing was peripheral blood. The chain carries TRBV7-8 and TRBJ2-2, with TRBD1 identical over 11 bases. CDR3 sequence reads: CASSDTRGDRGGFSTGELFF. The CDR3 DNA is TGTGCCAGCAGCGACACTCGGGGGGACAGGGGGGGTTTTAGCACCGGGGAGCTGTTTTTT.